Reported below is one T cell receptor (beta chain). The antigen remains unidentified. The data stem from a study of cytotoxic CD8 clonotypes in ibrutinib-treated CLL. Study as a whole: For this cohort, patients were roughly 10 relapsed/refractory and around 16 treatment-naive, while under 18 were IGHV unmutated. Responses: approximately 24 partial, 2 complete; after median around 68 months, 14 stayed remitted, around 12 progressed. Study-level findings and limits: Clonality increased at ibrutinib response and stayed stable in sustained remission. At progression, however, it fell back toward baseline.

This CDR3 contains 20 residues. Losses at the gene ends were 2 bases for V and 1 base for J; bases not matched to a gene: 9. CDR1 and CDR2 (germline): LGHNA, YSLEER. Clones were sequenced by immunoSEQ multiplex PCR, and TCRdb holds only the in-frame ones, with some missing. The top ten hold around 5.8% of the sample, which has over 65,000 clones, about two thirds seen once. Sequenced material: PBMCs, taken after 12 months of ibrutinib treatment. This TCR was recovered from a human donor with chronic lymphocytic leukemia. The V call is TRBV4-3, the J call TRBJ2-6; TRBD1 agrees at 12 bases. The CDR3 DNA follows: TGCGCCAGCAGCCAATCCATACCGGGACAGGGGGCGTCTGGGGCCAACGTCCTGACTTTC. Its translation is CASSQSIPGQGASGANVLTF.